One T cell receptor beta chain is described in this entry. Donors contributed one heparinised blood draw apiece, averaging roughly 0.12 L. Each of the CD4+ naive, central memory, regulatory and stem cell-like memory populations was sorted via CD45RO/CCR7/CD25/CD127/CD95/CD27. The data were obtained in a study of beta chain features in type 1 diabetes. Expressed TCRB transcripts were sequenced, since all the RNA that had been isolated was reverse transcribed. Sequencing was performed with immunoSEQ multiplex PCR; in TCRdb, only in-frame clones are kept and a portion is missing. The data contain about 240,000 clones, 27% of them seen just once; the ten biggest clones take up about 3.9%. The germline V gene has CDR1 MGHRA and CDR2 YSYEKL. The V end lost 1 base, the J end lost 2 bases, and 8 bases lay between the germline ends. The length of the CDR3 is 14 residues.

The receptor was isolated from a man aged 30 to 45 in good health. Sample: central memory CD4+ T cells from blood. V is TRBV4-1 and J is TRBJ2-5; D is unclear. CDR3 DNA sequence: TGCGCCAGCAGCCAAGCGATGCGGCAAGAGACCCAGTACTTC. Translated, it gives CASSQAMRQETQYF.